In its sample, the clone carrying this TCR beta chain was seen a few times. Its antigen remains unknown. This sample is drawn from a study of identical twins. Notes on the study in general: Out-of-frame alpha sequences common to twins exhibited an excess of low generation probability.

CDR1 and CDR2 (germline): MNHEY, SMNVEV (reference sequence). The CDR3 loop spans 15 amino acids. V lost 3 bases and J lost 5, with 14 bases in between. Healthy Caucasians supplied all donations. One entry per CDR3 protein results from TCRdb running MiXCR on the 5' RACE reads. The sample holds 280,000 or so distinct CDR3 sequences, around 8.8% seen once. The same specimen was also included in a second study, on yellow fever vaccine responses in identical twins.

The clonotype was recovered from a woman between 18 and 29 years old in good health. Sequenced: memory (CD45RO+) T cells sorted from blood. The chain joins TRBV27 to TRBJ2-1, with D perhaps TRBD2 (6 bases). The CDR3 reads CASSLLRGPNNEQFF. CDR3 sequence (DNA): TGTGCCAGCAGTTTGTTGCGGGGCCCTAACAATGAGCAGTTCTTC.